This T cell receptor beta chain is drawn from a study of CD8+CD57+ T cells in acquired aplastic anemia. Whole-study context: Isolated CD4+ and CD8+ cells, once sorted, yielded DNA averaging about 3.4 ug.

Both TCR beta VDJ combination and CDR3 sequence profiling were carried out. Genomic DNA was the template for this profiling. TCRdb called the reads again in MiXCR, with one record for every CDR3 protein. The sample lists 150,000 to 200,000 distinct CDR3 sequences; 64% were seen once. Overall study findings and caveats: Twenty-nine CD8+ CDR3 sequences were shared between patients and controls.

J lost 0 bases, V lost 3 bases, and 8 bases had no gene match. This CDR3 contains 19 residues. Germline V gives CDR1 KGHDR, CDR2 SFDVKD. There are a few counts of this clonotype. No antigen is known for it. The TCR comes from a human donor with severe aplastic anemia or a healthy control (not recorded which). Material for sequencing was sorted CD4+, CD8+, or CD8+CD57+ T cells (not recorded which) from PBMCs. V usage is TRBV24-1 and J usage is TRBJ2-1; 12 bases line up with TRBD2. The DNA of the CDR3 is TGTGCCACCAGTGATAGGGGGCTAGCGGGGGGGAGCTCCTACAATGAGCAGTTCTTC. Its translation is CATSDRGLAGGSSYNEQFF.